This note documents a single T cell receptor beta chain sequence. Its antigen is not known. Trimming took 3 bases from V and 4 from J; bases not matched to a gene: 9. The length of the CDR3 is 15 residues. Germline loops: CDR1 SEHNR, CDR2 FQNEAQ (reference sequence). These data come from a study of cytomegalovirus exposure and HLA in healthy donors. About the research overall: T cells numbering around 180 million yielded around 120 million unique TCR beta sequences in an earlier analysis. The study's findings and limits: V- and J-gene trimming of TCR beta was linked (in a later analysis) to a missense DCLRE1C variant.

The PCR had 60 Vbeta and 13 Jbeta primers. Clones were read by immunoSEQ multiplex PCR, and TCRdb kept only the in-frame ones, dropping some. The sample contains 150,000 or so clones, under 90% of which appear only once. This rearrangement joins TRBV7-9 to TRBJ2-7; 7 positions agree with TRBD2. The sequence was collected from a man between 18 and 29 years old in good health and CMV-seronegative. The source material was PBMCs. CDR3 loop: CASSFHSAGEYEQYF. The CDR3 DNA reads TGTGCCAGCAGCTTCCATTCGGCGGGAGAGTACGAGCAGTACTTC.